These 15 T cell receptor beta chains came from one sample sequenced in a study of blood T cell repertoires in COVID-19. The table came from immunoSEQ multiplex PCR; TCRdb's copy has only in-frame clones and leaves some out. The sample carries 90,000 to 150,000 clones, 79% recorded once. Input material: peripheral blood. These receptors all stem from a woman older than 75 with acute or convalescent COVID-19.

V is TRBV28 and J is TRBJ1-1; D gene ambiguous. CDR3 length: 12 residues. Germline V gene sequence: CDR1 MDHEN, CDR2 SYDVKM. The germline V and J ends were trimmed by 7 bases and 1 base, with 7 bases remaining between them. The CDR3 spells CASTPRNTEAFF. The CDR3 region has the DNA TGTGCCAGCACGCCGCGGAACACTGAAGCTTTCTTT.

The chain has TRBV15 and TRBJ2-1, with TRBD2 as a possible D gene (5 bases). The CDR3 length is 15 residues. Germline values: CDR1 LNHNV, CDR2 YYDKDF (reference sequence). V dropped 0 bases and J dropped 10 bases, with 16 bases sitting between them. The CDR3 coding sequence is TGTGCCACCAGCAGAGATCGGGGTCGGTTCGCAGAGCAGTTCTTC. Its translation: CATSRDRGRFAEQFF.

The V gene is TRBV2, the J gene TRBJ1-1; a weak D match, TRBD1 (6 bases). V was clipped by 5 bases and J by 5 bases, with 24 bases between them. This CDR3 is 17 amino acids long. Germline V gene data show CDR1 as SNHLY and CDR2 as FYNNEI. In nucleotides, the CDR3 is TGTGCCAGCAGTCAATTTCCTCTCGGACAGACCCATACTGAAGCTTTCTTT. This encodes CASSQFPLGQTHTEAFF.

The rearrangement uses TRBV14 and TRBJ2-1, with TRBD1 matching 8 bases. The CDR3 covers 23 residues. Germline CDR1 is SGHDN and CDR2 is FVKESK. V lost 0 bases to trimming and J lost 4 bases; unmatched junction nucleotides: 26. The CDR3 protein is CASSQETFVPGQVRYRAYNEQFF. The CDR3 nucleotides read TGTGCCAGCAGCCAAGAGACGTTTGTTCCGGGACAGGTTAGGTACCGAGCGTACAATGAGCAGTTCTTC. Drawing the rest from reference TRBV14 and TRBJ2-1, the complete variable domain is EAGVTQFPSHSVIEKGQTVTLRCDPISGHDNLYWYRRVMGKEIKFLLHFVKESKQDESGMPNNRFLAERTGGTYSTLKVQPAELEDSGVYFCASSQETFVPGQVRYRAYNEQFFGPGTRLTVL.

The V and J genes are TRBV7-2 and TRBJ1-4, with D perhaps matching TRBD1 (5 bases). There are 15 residues in the CDR3. V lost 5 bases, J lost 8 bases, and 18 bases lay in between. Germline lookup yields CDR1 SGHTA and CDR2 FQGNSA. The CDR3 coding sequence is TGTGCCAGCAGCCGTGGCCCGGGGGATTCCGAAAAACTGTTTTTT. It translates to CASSRGPGDSEKLFF. Full variable domain (missing parts from reference TRBV7-2 and TRBJ1-4): GAGVSQSPSNKVTEKGKDVELRCDPISGHTALYWYRQSLGQGLEFLIYFQGNSAPDKSGLPSDRFSAERTGGSVSTLTIQRTQQEDSAVYLCASSRGPGDSEKLFFGSGTQLSVL.

The genes are TRBV7-2 and TRBJ2-6, with D perhaps TRBD1 (6 bases). The CDR3 is 16 amino acids. V was clipped by 3 bases and J by 2 bases, with 11 bases between them. Germline assignment: CDR1 SGHTA and CDR2 FQGNSA. CDR3 amino acids: CASSFQGTAGANVLTF. Here the CDR3 DNA reads TGTGCCAGCAGCTTTCAGGGGACCGCTGGGGCCAACGTCCTGACTTTC.

This chain connects TRBV9 to TRBJ2-1, with TRBD2 as a possible D gene (5 bases). Between the trimmed V and J ends, which lost 4 bases and 2 bases, there was a span of 13 bases. There are 15 residues in the CDR3. Germline CDR1 and CDR2: SGDLS and YYNGEE. The CDR3 sequence is CASSKLDATYNEQFF. The CDR3 DNA follows: TGTGCCAGCAGCAAACTAGACGCGACCTACAATGAGCAGTTCTTC.

This chain links TRBV19 with TRBJ1-1; D call uncertain. V was trimmed by 1 base and J by 1 base, leaving 16 bases between them. This CDR3 spans 17 amino acids. Germline V gives CDR1 LNHDA, CDR2 SQIVND (reference sequence). The CDR3 nucleotides are TGTGCCAGTAGTATAGCCGGGTCCCAAAGGAGGAACACTGAAGCTTTCTTT. Translating it yields CASSIAGSQRRNTEAFF.

This chain uses TRBV13 with TRBJ1-1, with 9 bases matching TRBD1. CDR3 length: 14 residues. From germline, CDR1 is PRHDT and CDR2 FYEKMQ (reference sequence). Unmatched junction bases numbered 4, after V lost 2 bases and J lost 6 bases. The CDR3 DNA sequence: TGTGCCAGCAGCTTAAGGGACAGGGAATCTGAAGCTTTCTTT. Protein sequence: CASSLRDRESEAFF.

V is TRBV5-6 and J is TRBJ1-6; D remains ambiguous. The CDR3 consists of 12 residues. Germline CDR1 and CDR2: SGHDT and YYEEEE. Trimming removed 4 bases from V and 7 bases from J, with 6 bases in between. This CDR3 reads CASSLLNSPLHF. The DNA of the CDR3 is TGTGCCAGCAGCCTCTTGAATTCACCCCTCCACTTT.

The chain employs TRBV19 and TRBJ1-5; TRBD1 aligns across 7 bases. V trimming: 10 bases; J trimming: 4 bases; junction bases outside the gene matches: 7. The germline CDR1 and CDR2 sequences are LNHDA and SQIVND (reference sequence). The CDR3 loop spans 13 amino acids. CDR3 region: CATSDRTNQPQHF. Written as DNA, the CDR3 is TGTGCCACCTCGGACAGGACGAATCAGCCCCAGCATTTT.

The V call is TRBV18, the J call TRBJ1-2; no firm D call. Germline loops: CDR1 KGHSH, CDR2 LQKENI. Trimming removed 3 bases at V and 2 bases at J, with 7 bases between. The CDR3 runs 13 residues. CDR3 sequence reads: CASSPGLNYGYTF. The CDR3 DNA follows: TGTGCCAGCTCACCCGGTCTGAACTATGGCTACACCTTC.

This chain connects TRBV20-1 to TRBJ2-3; possible D gene TRBD1, 5 bases. The CDR3 extends over 14 amino acids. V gave up 3 bases and J gave up 0 bases, with 10 bases separating them. Germline CDR1 reads DFQATT; CDR2 reads SNEGSKA (reference sequence). The CDR3 region is CSASWAGSTDTQYF. CDR3 bases: TGCAGTGCTAGTTGGGCAGGGAGCACAGATACGCAGTATTTT.

The chain combines TRBV4-2 with TRBJ2-2; D possibly corresponds to TRBD1 (6 bases). The germline CDR1 and CDR2 sequences are LGHNA and YNFKEQ. The V gene lost 4 bases and the J gene lost 0 bases, with 18 bases spanning the gap. This CDR3 has 18 amino acids. The CDR3 loop is CASSLRDIRIANTGELFF. Written as DNA, the CDR3 is TGTGCCAGCAGCCTCCGGGACATTCGTATCGCGAACACCGGGGAGCTGTTTTTT.

This clone occurred once. This sequence joins TRBV5-6 and TRBJ2-2, with D possibly matching TRBD2 (5 bases). The CDR3 runs 16 residues. Per germline, CDR1 SGHDT and CDR2 YYEEEE. Trimming took 4 bases from V and 7 from J, leaving 20 bases between them. The CDR3 is CASSDPRLGGSGELFF. CDR3 in DNA: TGTGCCAGCAGCGACCCCCGGTTGGGTGGGAGCGGGGAGCTGTTTTTT.